This T cell receptor beta chain is from a study of regulatory T cells in long-lasting Graves disease. Overall study results and limits: Having only a small sample size may have limited accuracy.

Germline loops: CDR1 LNHNV, CDR2 YYDKDF (reference sequence). The CDR3 contains 13 residues. V was cut by 1 base and J by 3 bases, with 6 bases left in between. Regarding time point: newly diagnosed GD, antithyroid drugs for less than 3 months. Scientists built the TCR library using RNA that was extracted from PBMCs. EDTA tubes received approximately 9 milliliters of collected peripheral blood. Researchers made TCR beta libraries by using iRepertoire HTBI primers and running Arm-PCR on CDR3 regions. MiXCR, run by TCRdb on the multiplex PCR reads, gives a single entry per CDR3 protein. The sample lists 520,000 or so distinct CDR3 sequences; 12% were seen once. Details on this clonotype: What it binds is unknown.

These data also featured in a second study, about T cells in Graves' hyperthyroidism and ophthalmopathy. This second report adds: Each diagnosis was grounded in clinical symptoms, serum thyroxine and TRAb, thyroid ultrasound, and orbital computed tomography.

The sample here was peripheral blood mononuclear cells (PBMCs), taken at new diagnosis, from a patient treated with antithyroid drugs. The chain has TRBV15 and TRBJ1-2; maybe TRBD1 (6 bases). The TCR was taken from a woman aged 30 to 39 with Graves disease. CDR3 nucleotide sequence: TGTGCCACCAGCAGAGGGACAGACTATGGCTACACCTTC. Its translation: CATSRGTDYGYTF.